Below, one T cell receptor beta chain is given with its context. The target antigen is unknown. Data came from immunoSEQ multiplex PCR; TCRdb stores just in-frame clones and leaves some out. This table holds 45,000 to 50,000 clones, around 93% found once. These data originate in a study of T cell therapy after organ transplantation. Deletions cut 0 bases from V and 3 bases from J, with 9 bases between. Germline loops: CDR1 SGHRS, CDR2 YFSETQ. There are 14 residues in the CDR3. Findings and caveats of the study: CD8 clonality fold change after therapy inversely tracked pretherapy clonality.

The TCR originated in a human patient who had received a solid organ transplant and had CMV disease. The sequenced sample was CD8+ T cells from blood, obtained before autologous CMV-specific T cell therapy. The chain recombines TRBV5-1 with TRBJ1-2, with D possibly matching TRBD1 (6 bases). Here the CDR3 reads CASSLEQGYYGYTF. CDR3 bases: TGCGCCAGCAGCTTGGAACAGGGATACTATGGCTACACCTTC.